This record looks at one T cell receptor (beta chain) sequence and its context. In this sample, this clonotype turned up many times. Which antigen it targets is not known. No much larger clonotype is one base removed from it; base qualities were not supplied. The treatment or condition label corresponds to: live attenuated yellow fever vaccine strain. At every blood-draw timepoint, two biological replicates of bulk PBMCs were collected. A standard Ficoll-Paque protocol was used to isolate PBMCs from peripheral blood. TriZol was used to extract RNA from bulk PBMCs, from CD4 and CD8 fractions, and from dextramer-positive and dextramer-negative fractions. Sequencer: Illumina NovaSeq 6000. Synthesis of TCR cDNA relied on 5'RACE template switching, a step that introduced a universal primer site along with unique molecular identifiers. Priming for cDNA synthesis came from both the TCR alpha and TCR beta constant segments. Two PCR steps were used to amplify libraries, with sample barcodes and sequencing adapters being added in the second step. Libraries were sequenced on Illumina HiSeq 2500 (2x100 bp) or NovaSeq (2x150 bp). Turning to the authors' computational methods: Demultiplexing of reads and collapsing into UMI consensus sequences were performed with MIGEC, and V(D)J alignment was carried out with MiXCR. Using edgeR on replicate PBMC samples, clonotypes were called vaccine-responding if FDR was below 0.01 and the log2 fold change was above 5 up to day 15. Each bulk clonotype was labeled CD4 or CD8 based on which sequenced repertoire, CD4 or CD8, contained the clonotype at higher abundance. TCRdb applied fastp at Q25 and MiXCR to the public reads, then kept only in-frame beta chains. Under each unique CDR3 protein, matching rows form one entry showing the most common genes and DNA. The V and J calls and clone size are TCRdb's, not the authors'. The sample table lists hundreds of thousands of distinct CDR3 sequences, more than 3% of them with a count of one. Of the sample, around 22% falls within the top ten clones.

The CDR3 holds 13 amino acids from the cysteine to the phenylalanine. Just the 39-base CDR3 DNA is kept, in frame starting at base 1. V is cut by 4 bases and J by 0 bases, and the space between the germline ends is 7 bases. Sequences SGHRS (CDR1) and YFSETQ (CDR2) are obtained from the germline V gene. The sample is drawn from a study of T cells after yellow fever vaccination (dated by TCRdb to the late 2010s). Turning to the overall study: The SMART-Seq v4 Ultra Low Input RNA kit was used to prepare libraries from fractions with low cell numbers. Bulk PBMC replicates and cell subsets were isolated from blood drawn at multiple timepoints before and after both primary and secondary immunization. To follow T-cell clones before and after primary and booster YFV17D yellow fever vaccination, bulk TCR alpha and beta repertoires were sequenced over time. Two healthy male donors, one aged 18 to 30 and one aged 30 to 40 years, made up the cohort. Here is what the overall study found, with its caveats: The secondary T-cell response was found to be weaker but faster than the primary response, with a peak reached on day 5 rather than on day 15. A small fraction of clonotypes showed up in both the CD4 and CD8 compartments, probably as a result of convergent recombination. The study included only two donors, which limits how far the findings can be generalized. After the booster, most clones that had expanded after primary vaccination were detected again (about 95% of CD4 and around nine tenths of CD8), suggesting broad maintenance of memory. FACS-sorted repertoires could contain abundant contaminating clonotypes from the bulk population, so computational filtering was required.

The sequenced sample was PBMCs, obtained on the day of the yellow fever booster vaccination. This TCR was recovered from a man aged 18 to 29 who received the YFV17D yellow fever vaccine. This chain is built from TRBV5-1 and TRBJ2-5; the D gene identity is not certain. The CDR3 reads as follows: CASSGDNQETQYF. The base sequence is TGCGCCAGCAGCGGCGACAACCAAGAGACCCAGTACTTC.